One TCR beta chain is described in this entry. The antigen is not known. This entry comes from a study of shared clonotypes between healthy human individuals. Study overall: CD4 naive and memory got three plates each, CD8 naive two, CD8 memory one.

There were no recent acute infections or vaccinations among the donors, who were healthy HIV-negative adults. Profiled with immunoSEQ multiplex PCR; TCRdb holds only in-frame clones, not every one. The repertoire consists of over a million clones, with around 95% occurring once and the leading ten covering about 1%. Study-level findings and limits: A generally larger estimated richness was seen in naive subsets than in memory subsets.

This CDR3 region has 15 residues. V was trimmed by 1 base and J by 5 bases, leaving 12 bases between them. Germline values: CDR1 SGHTA, CDR2 FQGTGA. The chain has TRBV7-3 and TRBJ2-1; tentative D call: TRBD2 (5 bases). The receptor's source is a man aged 30-40 years in good health. The sequenced material came from naive CD4+ T cells sorted from blood. Sample subset: CD45RA+ positively selected. CDR3 bases: TGTGCCAGCAGCTTAAGTCCGGGAAGGAACAATGAGCAGTTCTTC. It translates to CASSLSPGRNNEQFF.